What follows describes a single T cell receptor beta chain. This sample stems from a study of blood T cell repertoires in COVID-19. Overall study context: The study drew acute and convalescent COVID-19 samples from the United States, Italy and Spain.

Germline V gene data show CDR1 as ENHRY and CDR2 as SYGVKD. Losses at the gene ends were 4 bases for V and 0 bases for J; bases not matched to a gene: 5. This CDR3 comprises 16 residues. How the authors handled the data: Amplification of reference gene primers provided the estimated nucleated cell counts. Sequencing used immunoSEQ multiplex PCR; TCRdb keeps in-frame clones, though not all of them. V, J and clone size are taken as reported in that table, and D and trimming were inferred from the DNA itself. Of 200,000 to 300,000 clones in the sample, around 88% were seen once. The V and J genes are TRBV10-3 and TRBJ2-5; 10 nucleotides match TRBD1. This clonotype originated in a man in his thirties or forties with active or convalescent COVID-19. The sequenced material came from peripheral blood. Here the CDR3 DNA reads TGTGCCATCAGTGCCCCCGGACAGGGGGACCAAGAGACCCAGTACTTC. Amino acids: CAISAPGQGDQETQYF.